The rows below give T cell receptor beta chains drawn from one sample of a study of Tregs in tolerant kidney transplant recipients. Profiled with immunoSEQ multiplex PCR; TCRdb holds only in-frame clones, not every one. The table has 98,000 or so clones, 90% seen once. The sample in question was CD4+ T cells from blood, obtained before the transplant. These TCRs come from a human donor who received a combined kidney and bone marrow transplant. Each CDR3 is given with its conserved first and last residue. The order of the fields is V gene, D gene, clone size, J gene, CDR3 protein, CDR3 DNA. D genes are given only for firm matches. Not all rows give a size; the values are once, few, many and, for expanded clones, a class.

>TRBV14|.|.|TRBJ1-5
CASSLYGRGVRRGQPQHF
TGTGCCAGCAGCCTTTACGGCAGGGGAGTTAGAAGGGGTCAGCCCCAGCATTTT
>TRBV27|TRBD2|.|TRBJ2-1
CASSRTSGGANEQFF
TGTGCCAGCAGCCGTACTAGCGGGGGGGCAAATGAGCAGTTCTTC
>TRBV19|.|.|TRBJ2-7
CASSKGTGSSYEQYF
TGTGCCAGTAGTAAAGGGACCGGGAGCTCCTACGAGCAGTACTTC
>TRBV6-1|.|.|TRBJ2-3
CASSEVRGTQYF
TGTGCCAGCAGTGAAGTTCGAGGTACGCAGTATTTT
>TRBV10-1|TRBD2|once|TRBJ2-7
CASSGDTSGRAYEQYF
TGCGCCAGCAGTGGGGATACTAGCGGGAGGGCCTACGAGCAGTACTTC
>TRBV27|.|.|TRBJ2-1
CASSFTGSSYNEQFF
TGTGCCAGCAGTTTTACAGGGAGCTCCTACAATGAGCAGTTCTTC
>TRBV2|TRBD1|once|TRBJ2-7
CASTRDRYTYEQYF
TGTGCCAGCACCCGGGACAGGTATACGTACGAGCAGTACTTC
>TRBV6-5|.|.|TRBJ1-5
CASSYKGGTQPQHF
TGTGCCAGCAGTTACAAGGGGGGGACTCAGCCCCAGCATTTT
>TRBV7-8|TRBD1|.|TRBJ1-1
CASSLAGQGGKAFF
TGTGCCAGCAGCTTAGCTGGACAGGGGGGTAAAGCTTTCTTT
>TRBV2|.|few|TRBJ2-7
CASSGRGLEQYF
TGTGCCAGCTCCGGGCGGGGCCTCGAGCAGTACTTC